Below are 20 T cell receptor beta chains sequenced from a single sample in a study of cytomegalovirus exposure and HLA in healthy donors. Primers for the PCR totalled 60 Vbeta and 13 Jbeta. Some clones are missing from TCRdb's copy, which holds only in-frame ones; the method was immunoSEQ multiplex PCR. The sample comprises some 140,000 clones, over 60% of which are singletons, and roughly 1.3% rests with the top ten. The sample comprised PBMCs. The receptors were sampled from a male donor in good health and CMV-seropositive.

V is TRBV11-3 and J is TRBJ2-5, with a possible D match to TRBD2 (5 bases). V shed 3 bases and J shed 5 bases, with 16 bases lying between them. The CDR3 sequence is 15 residues long. Looked up from germline, CDR1 is SGHNT and CDR2 is YENEEA. The CDR3 coding sequence is TGTGCCAGCAGCTTCCCGACCCCGCCGGGGGAGACCCAGTACTTC. Its translation: CASSFPTPPGETQYF.

The V gene is TRBV28, the J gene TRBJ1-4, with D maybe TRBD1 (5 bases). Trimming took 5 bases from V and 2 from J, leaving 12 bases between them. Germline lookup yields CDR1 MDHEN and CDR2 SYDVKM. This CDR3 has 15 residues. As DNA, the CDR3 is TGTGCCAGCAGTCTTCTCGGGGGGACTAATGAAAAACTGTTTTTT. Its protein product is CASSLLGGTNEKLFF.

In its sample, this clone was seen once. V gene TRBV4-3 combines with J gene TRBJ2-7; TRBD2 might be the D (6 bases). Germline V lookup: CDR1 LGHNA, CDR2 YSLEER. This CDR3 spans 14 amino acids. With 0 bases removed from V and 7 bases from J, the gap between germline ends came to 13 bases. DNA for the CDR3: TGCGCCAGCAGCCAAGATCCTAACCGGGGGGAGCAGTACTTC. This codes for CASSQDPNRGEQYF.

The chain combines TRBV18 with TRBJ2-7, with 7 bases lining up with TRBD2. CDR3 length equals 17 residues. Germline values: CDR1 KGHSH, CDR2 LQKENI. Unmatched junction bases numbered 12, after V lost 2 bases and J lost 2 bases. In DNA, the CDR3 is TGTGCCAGCTCACCAAGCTGGCTAGCGGAGGATGCCTACGAGCAGTACTTC. Translation: CASSPSWLAEDAYEQYF.

This chain connects TRBV6-1 to TRBJ2-5, with D perhaps matching TRBD2 (6 bases). The V gene lost 8 bases and the J gene lost 5 bases, with 15 bases spanning the gap. CDR3 length: 13 residues. Looked up from germline, CDR1 is MNHNS and CDR2 is SASEGT. This CDR3 reads CASREILGETQYF. The CDR3 DNA follows: TGTGCCAGCCGGGAGATCCTGGGGGAGACCCAGTACTTC.

The chain recombines TRBV11-2 with TRBJ1-4, with 10 nucleotides matching TRBD1. The CDR3 has 17 amino acids. The V gene end was trimmed by 5 bases and the J gene end by 6 bases; junction bases not matched to a gene: 12. The germline gives CDR1 SGHAT, CDR2 FQNNGV. CDR3: CASSLAYAGQGHEKLFF. The CDR3 region has the DNA TGTGCCAGCAGCCTTGCTTATGCGGGACAGGGGCATGAAAAACTGTTTTTT.

The J gene is TRBJ2-5, the V gene TRBV5-1; D remains unclear. The J call may be incorrect, as the DNA end agrees better with TRBJ2-7. Germline CDR1 SGHRS, CDR2 YFSETQ. There are 11 residues in the CDR3. The CDR3 DNA follows: TGCGCCAGCAGCGGGGCCTACGAGCAGTACTTC. This gives the protein CASSGAYEQYF.

This clone occurred once. CDR3 region: CASSQEAGPLHTQYF. DNA for the CDR3: TGCGCCAGCAGCCAAGAGGCGGGGCCTTTACATACGCAGTATTTT. J is TRBJ2-3 and V is TRBV4-3, with a possible D match to TRBD2 (6 bases). The CDR3 is 15 residues long. Deletions cut 0 bases from V and 7 bases from J, with 14 bases between. The germline gives CDR1 LGHNA, CDR2 YSLEER.

The chain employs TRBV7-6 and TRBJ2-2; D may be TRBD2 (5 bases). The ends were cut back, 8 bases at V and 6 bases at J, with 13 bases in the middle. The CDR3 has 13 amino acids. The germline V gene encodes CDR1 SGHVS and CDR2 FNYEAQ. DNA for the CDR3: TGTGCCAGCGGCGGAGGAATGGCCGGGGAGCTGTTTTTT. Its translation is CASGGGMAGELFF. Using reference TRBV7-6 and TRBJ2-2 for the parts outside the CDR3, the full variable domain is GAGVSQSPRYKVTKRGQDVALRCDPISGHVSLYWYRQALGQGPEFLTYFNYEAQQDKSGLPNDRFSAERPEGSISTLTIQRTEQRDSAMYRCASGGGMAGELFFGEGSRLTVL.

Of note for this clone: Other DNA sequences in this sample translate to the same CDR3. The J gene is TRBJ2-7, the V gene TRBV6-5; 9 bases match TRBD1. The V gene end was trimmed by 3 bases and the J gene end by 2 bases; junction bases not matched to a gene: 5. The germline V gene has CDR1 MNHEY and CDR2 SVGAGI. This CDR3 contains 15 residues. CDR3 sequence reads: CASSYSGTGTYEQYF. In nucleotides, the CDR3 is TGTGCCAGCAGTTATTCCGGGACAGGGACCTACGAGCAGTACTTC.

The chain carries TRBV7-9 and TRBJ1-1; TRBD1 is a possible D gene (5 bases). Germline V gene lookup returns CDR1 SEHNR and CDR2 FQNEAQ (reference sequence). Trimming stripped 1 base from V and 4 bases from J, with 13 bases between. There are 15 residues in the CDR3. CDR3 DNA: TGTGCCAGCAGCTTAGGGGGACTGATTATCACTGAAGCTTTCTTT. Its translation is CASSLGGLIITEAFF.

V gene TRBV5-1 combines with J gene TRBJ2-1, with 9 bases lining up with TRBD2. Germline CDR1 SGHRS, CDR2 YFSETQ. Losses at the gene ends were 4 bases for V and 4 bases for J; bases not matched to a gene: 6. The CDR3 is made up of 15 amino acids. The CDR3 region is CASSPGTSPYNEQFF. CDR3 DNA sequence: TGCGCCAGCAGCCCCGGGACTAGCCCTTACAATGAGCAGTTCTTC.

The rearrangement uses TRBV2 and TRBJ2-1, with D perhaps matching TRBD2 (7 bases). The CDR3 sequence is 11 residues long. Germline CDR1 is SNHLY and CDR2 is FYNNEI. With 8 bases removed from V and 8 bases from J, the gap between germline ends came to 10 bases. CDR3 residues: CASGGAYEQFF. DNA for the CDR3: TGTGCCAGCGGGGGGGCGTATGAGCAGTTCTTC.

The genes are TRBV6-5 and TRBJ2-3; 9 nucleotides agree with TRBD2. Germline trimming cut 4 bases from V and 3 bases from J; bases unmatched to any gene: 2. The CDR3 is 14 residues long. Germline V lookup: CDR1 MNHEY, CDR2 SVGAGI. The CDR3 region has the DNA TGTGCCAGCAGTTTGGGACTAGCAACAGATACGCAGTATTTT. Its protein is CASSLGLATDTQYF.

The rearrangement links TRBV19 to TRBJ1-2, with D possibly TRBD1 on 5 matching bases. CDR3 length: 15 amino acids. The V end lost 1 base, the J end lost 3 bases, and 12 bases lay between the germline ends. Germline V lookup: CDR1 LNHDA, CDR2 SQIVND (reference sequence). The CDR3 DNA reads TGTGCCAGTAGTATAGCGGTCGACAGTTACTATGGCTACACCTTC. Protein product: CASSIAVDSYYGYTF.

The gene calls are TRBV5-1 and TRBJ2-7; 10 nucleotides line up with TRBD2. CDR1 SGHRS and CDR2 YFSETQ come from the germline V gene. The V and J ends lost 4 bases and 4 bases, in that order; junction bases with no gene match: 11. The CDR3 is 16 amino acids. CDR3 sequence: CASSDLLTSGRYEQYF. In DNA form, the CDR3 reads TGCGCCAGCAGCGATCTCCTGACTAGCGGGCGTTACGAGCAGTACTTC.

V usage is TRBV9 and J usage is TRBJ1-2, with D perhaps matching TRBD1 (5 bases). Trimming left V 0 bases short and J 4 bases short, with 10 bases between. CDR1 and CDR2 (germline): SGDLS, YYNGEE. The CDR3 totals 14 residues. The CDR3 DNA reads TGTGCCAGCAGCGTAGATGACAGCTCCTATGGCTACACCTTC. Its protein is CASSVDDSSYGYTF. Filled out from reference TRBV9 and TRBJ1-2, the complete variable domain reads DSGVTQTPKHLITATGQRVTLRCSPRSGDLSVYWYQQSLDQGLQFLIQYYNGEERAKGNILERFSAQQFPDLHSELNLSSLELGDSALYFCASSVDDSSYGYTFGSGTRLTVV.

The chain joins TRBV28 to TRBJ2-7; TRBD1 matches 7 bases. This CDR3 region has 15 residues. Unmatched junction bases numbered 4, after V lost 2 bases and J lost 0 bases. The germline CDR1 and CDR2 sequences are MDHEN and SYDVKM. DNA of the CDR3: TGTGCCAGCAGTTTACCTGGACAGGTCTCCTACGAGCAGTACTTC. Its translation is CASSLPGQVSYEQYF.

Of note for this clone: This same CDR3 is encoded by further DNA sequences in the sample. The chain uses TRBV2 and TRBJ2-5; D perhaps matches TRBD1 (6 bases). The J call may be wrong; the DNA end is better matched by TRBJ2-7. This CDR3 spans 16 amino acids. Germline V gene data show CDR1 as SNHLY and CDR2 as FYNNEI. The CDR3: CASSALGGAIYDEQYF. The CDR3 region has the DNA TGTGCCAGCAGTGCCCTTGGGGGCGCGATTTATGACGAGCAGTACTTC.

This chain connects TRBV2 to TRBJ2-7; TRBD1 agrees at 7 bases. J gave up 3 bases and V 4 bases, and 6 bases lay outside the gene matches. The V gene's germline CDR1 is SNHLY and CDR2 FYNNEI. The CDR3 is 14 amino acids. In DNA form, the CDR3 reads TGTGCCAGCAGTGGACAGGGTCCAAACTACGAGCAGTACTTC. Its translation is CASSGQGPNYEQYF. Full variable domain (missing parts from reference TRBV2 and TRBJ2-7): EPEVTQTPSHQVTQMGQEVILRCVPISNHLYFYWYRQILGQKVEFLVSFYNNEISEKSEIFDDQFSVERPDGSNFTLKIRSTKLEDSAMYFCASSGQGPNYEQYFGPGTRLTVT.